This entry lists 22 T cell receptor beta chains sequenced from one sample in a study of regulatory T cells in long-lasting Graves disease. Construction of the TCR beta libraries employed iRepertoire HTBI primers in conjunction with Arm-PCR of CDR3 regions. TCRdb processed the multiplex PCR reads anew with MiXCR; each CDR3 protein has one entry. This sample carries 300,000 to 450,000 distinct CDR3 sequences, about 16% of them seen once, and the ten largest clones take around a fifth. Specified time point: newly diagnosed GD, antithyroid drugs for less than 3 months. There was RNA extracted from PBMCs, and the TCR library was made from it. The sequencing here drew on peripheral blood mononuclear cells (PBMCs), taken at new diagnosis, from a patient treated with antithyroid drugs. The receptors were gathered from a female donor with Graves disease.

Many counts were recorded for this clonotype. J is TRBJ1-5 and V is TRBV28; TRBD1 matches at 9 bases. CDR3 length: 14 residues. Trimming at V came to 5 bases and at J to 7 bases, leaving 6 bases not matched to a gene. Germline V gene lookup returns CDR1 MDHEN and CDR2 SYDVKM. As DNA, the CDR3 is TGTGCCAGCAGTCTAGGGACAGGGTGGCAGCCCCAGCATTTT. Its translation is CASSLGTGWQPQHF.

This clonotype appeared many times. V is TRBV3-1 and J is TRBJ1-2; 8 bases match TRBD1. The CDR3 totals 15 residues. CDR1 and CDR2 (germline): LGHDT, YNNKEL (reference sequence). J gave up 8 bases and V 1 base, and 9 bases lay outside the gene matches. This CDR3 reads CASSQGVQGASGYTF. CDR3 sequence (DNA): TGTGCCAGCAGCCAAGGAGTCCAGGGGGCTTCGGGCTACACCTTC.

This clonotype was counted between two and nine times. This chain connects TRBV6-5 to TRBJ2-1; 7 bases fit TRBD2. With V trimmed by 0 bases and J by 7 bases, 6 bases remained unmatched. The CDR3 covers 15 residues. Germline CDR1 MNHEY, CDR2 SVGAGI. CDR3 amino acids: CASSYSAREGNEQFF. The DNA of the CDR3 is TGTGCCAGCAGTTACTCGGCCAGGGAGGGAAATGAGCAGTTCTTC.

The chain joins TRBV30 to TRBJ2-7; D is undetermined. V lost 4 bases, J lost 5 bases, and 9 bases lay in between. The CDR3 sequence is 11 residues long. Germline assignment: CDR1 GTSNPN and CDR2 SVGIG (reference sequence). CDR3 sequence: CAWKHFHEQYF. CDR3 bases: TGTGCCTGGAAGCACTTCCACGAGCAGTACTTC.

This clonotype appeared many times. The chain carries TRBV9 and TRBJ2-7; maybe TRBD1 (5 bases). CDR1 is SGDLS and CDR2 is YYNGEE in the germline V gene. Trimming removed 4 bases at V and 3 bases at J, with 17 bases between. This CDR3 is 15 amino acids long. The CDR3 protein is CASSPRWQGGYEQYF. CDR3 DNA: TGTGCCAGCAGCCCTCGTTGGCAGGGCGGCTACGAGCAGTACTTC.

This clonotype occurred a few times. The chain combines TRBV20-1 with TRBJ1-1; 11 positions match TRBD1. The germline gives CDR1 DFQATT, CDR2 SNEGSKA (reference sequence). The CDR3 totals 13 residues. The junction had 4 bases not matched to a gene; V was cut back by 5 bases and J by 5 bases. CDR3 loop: CSARTGGPTEAFF. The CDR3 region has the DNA TGCAGTGCTCGGACAGGGGGCCCGACTGAAGCTTTCTTT.

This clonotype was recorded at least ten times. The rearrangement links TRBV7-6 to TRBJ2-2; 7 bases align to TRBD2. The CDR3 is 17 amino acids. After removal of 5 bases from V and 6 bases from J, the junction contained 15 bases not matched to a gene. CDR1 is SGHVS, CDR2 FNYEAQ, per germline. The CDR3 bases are TGTGCCAGCAGCCCTCGCTTGGGCGGGAGTACGTCCGGGGAGCTGTTTTTT. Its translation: CASSPRLGGSTSGELFF.

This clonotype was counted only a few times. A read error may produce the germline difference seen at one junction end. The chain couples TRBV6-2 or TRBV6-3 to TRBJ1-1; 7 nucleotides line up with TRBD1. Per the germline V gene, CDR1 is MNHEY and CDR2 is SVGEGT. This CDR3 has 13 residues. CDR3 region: CASRDTGDTEVFF. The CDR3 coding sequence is TGTGCCAGCAGAGATACAGGGGACACTGAAGTTTTCTTT.

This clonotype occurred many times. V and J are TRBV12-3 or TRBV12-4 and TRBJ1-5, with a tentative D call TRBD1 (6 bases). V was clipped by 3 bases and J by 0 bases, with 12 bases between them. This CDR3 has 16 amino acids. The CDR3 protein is CASSLGGGFSNQPQHF. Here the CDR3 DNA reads TGTGCCAGCAGTTTGGGAGGGGGTTTTAGCAATCAGCCCCAGCATTTT.

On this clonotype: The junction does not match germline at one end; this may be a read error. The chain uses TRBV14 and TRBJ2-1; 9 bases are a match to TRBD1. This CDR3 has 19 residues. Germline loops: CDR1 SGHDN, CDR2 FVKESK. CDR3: CASSRSTGGTVGLYNEQSF. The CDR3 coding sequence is TGTGCCAGCAGCCGGTCGACAGGGGGAACGGTAGGGCTCTACAATGAGCAGTCCTTC.

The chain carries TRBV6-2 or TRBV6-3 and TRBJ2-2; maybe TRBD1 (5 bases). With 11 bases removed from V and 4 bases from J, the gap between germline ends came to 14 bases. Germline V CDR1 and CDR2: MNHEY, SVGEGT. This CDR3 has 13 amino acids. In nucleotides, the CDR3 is TGTGCCTGCACTTCAGGGTCCACCGGGGAGCTGTTTTTT. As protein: CACTSGSTGELFF.

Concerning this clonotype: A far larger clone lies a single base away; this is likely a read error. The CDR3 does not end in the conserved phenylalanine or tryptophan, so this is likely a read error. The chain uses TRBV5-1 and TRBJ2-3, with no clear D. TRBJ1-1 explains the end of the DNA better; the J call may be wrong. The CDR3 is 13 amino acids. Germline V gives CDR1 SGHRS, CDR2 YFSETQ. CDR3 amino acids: CASSLGRDTEAFL. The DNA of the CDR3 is TGCGCCAGCAGCTTGGGACGGGACACTGAAGCTTTCCTT.

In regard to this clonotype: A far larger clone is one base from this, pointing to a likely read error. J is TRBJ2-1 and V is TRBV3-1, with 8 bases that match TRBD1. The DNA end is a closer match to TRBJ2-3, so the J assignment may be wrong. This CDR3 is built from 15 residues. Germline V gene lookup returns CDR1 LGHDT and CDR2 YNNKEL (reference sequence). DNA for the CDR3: TGTGCCAGCAGCCAAGATTTGACAGGGGAAGATATGCAGTATTTT. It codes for CASSQDLTGEDMQYF.

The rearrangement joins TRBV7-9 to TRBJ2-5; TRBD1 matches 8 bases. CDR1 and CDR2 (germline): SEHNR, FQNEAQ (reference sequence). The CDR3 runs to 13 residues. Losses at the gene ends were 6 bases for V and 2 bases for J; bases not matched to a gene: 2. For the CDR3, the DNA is TGTGCCAGCAGGGACAGGGCACAAGAGACCCAGTACTTC. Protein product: CASRDRAQETQYF.

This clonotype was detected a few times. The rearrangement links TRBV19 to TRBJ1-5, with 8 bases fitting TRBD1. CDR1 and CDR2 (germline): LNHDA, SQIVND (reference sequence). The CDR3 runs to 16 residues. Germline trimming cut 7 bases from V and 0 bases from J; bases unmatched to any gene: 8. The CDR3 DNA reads TGTGCCAGTATCCAACAGGGGGGCGGTAGCAATCAGCCCCAGCATTTT. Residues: CASIQQGGGSNQPQHF. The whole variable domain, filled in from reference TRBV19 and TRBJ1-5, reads DGGITQSPKYLFRKEGQNVTLSCEQNLNHDAMYWYRQDPGQGLRLIYYSQIVNDFQKGDIAEGYSVSREKKESFPLTVTSAQKNPTAFYLCASIQQGGGSNQPQHFGDGTRLSIL.

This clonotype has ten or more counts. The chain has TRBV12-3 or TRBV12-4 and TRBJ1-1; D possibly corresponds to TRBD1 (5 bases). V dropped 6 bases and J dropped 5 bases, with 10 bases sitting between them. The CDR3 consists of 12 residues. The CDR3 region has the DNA TGTGCCAGCAGCTTGAGGGGAACTGAAGCTTTCTTT. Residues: CASSLRGTEAFF.

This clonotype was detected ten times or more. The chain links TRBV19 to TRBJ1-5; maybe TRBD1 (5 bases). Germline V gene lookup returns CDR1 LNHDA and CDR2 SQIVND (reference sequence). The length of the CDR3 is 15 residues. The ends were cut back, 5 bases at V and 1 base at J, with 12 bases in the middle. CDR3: CASSRQWTSNQPQHF. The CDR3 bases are TGTGCCAGTAGTCGACAGTGGACAAGCAATCAGCCCCAGCATTTT.

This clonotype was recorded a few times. CDR3 sequence (DNA): TGTGCCAGCAGTTACTCGATCCCGAACGAGCAGTACTTC. It is translated as CASSYSIPNEQYF. V usage is TRBV6-6 and J usage is TRBJ2-7; D gene uncertain. Germline CDR1 is MNHNY and CDR2 is SVGAGI (reference sequence). V was clipped by 0 bases and J by 5 bases, with 8 bases between them. The CDR3 spans 13 residues.

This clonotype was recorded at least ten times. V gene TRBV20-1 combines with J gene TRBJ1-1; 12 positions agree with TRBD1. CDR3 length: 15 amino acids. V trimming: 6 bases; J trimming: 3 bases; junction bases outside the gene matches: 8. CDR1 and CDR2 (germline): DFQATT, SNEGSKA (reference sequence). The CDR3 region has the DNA TGCAGTGCCAGAAGGGACAGGGGGCGCGACACTGAAGCTTTCTTT. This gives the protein CSARRDRGRDTEAFF.

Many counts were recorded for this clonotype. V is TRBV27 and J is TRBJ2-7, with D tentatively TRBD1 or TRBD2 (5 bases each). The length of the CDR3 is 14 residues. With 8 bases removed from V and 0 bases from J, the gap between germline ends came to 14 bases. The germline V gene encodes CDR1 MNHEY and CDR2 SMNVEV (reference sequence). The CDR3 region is CASQRDGISYEQYF. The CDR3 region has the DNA TGTGCCAGCCAGAGGGACGGTATCTCCTACGAGCAGTACTTC.

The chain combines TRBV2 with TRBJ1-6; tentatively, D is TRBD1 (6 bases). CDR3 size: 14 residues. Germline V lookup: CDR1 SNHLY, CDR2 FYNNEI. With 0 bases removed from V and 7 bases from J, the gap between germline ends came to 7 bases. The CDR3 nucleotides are TGTGCCAGCAGTGAAGCAACAGGGAATTCACCCCTCCACTTT. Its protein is CASSEATGNSPLHF.

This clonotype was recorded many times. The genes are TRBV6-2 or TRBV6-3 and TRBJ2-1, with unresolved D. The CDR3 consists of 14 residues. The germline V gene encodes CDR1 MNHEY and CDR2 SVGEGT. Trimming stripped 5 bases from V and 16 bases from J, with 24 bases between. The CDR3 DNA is TGTGCCAGCAGTCCCATTCATCAAGGACGAATAAAATTCTTC. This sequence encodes CASSPIHQGRIKFF.